This TCR beta chain was recorded in a study of cytomegalovirus exposure and HLA in healthy donors. General observations from the study: Most TCR beta V segments were productive about 87% or about 30% of the time in an earlier analysis. Associated with HLA alleles at 0.05 false discovery rate in a later analysis were around 17,000 TCR beta sequences.

The study ran its PCR with 60 Vbeta and 13 Jbeta primers. TCRdb's copy holds only in-frame clones and misses some; the assay was immunoSEQ multiplex PCR. Of about 32,000 clones in the sample, 84% were seen once. Germline CDR1 reads SGHTA; CDR2 reads FQGTGA. The ends were cut back, 6 bases at V and 5 bases at J, with 11 bases in the middle. The CDR3 loop spans 13 amino acids. About this clone itself: What it recognizes is unknown.

This chain uses TRBV7-3 with TRBJ1-5; D is unresolved. This TCR derives from a woman under 30 in good health and CMV-seronegative. The sample consisted of PBMCs. The CDR3 region is CASSLEADQPQHF. CDR3 DNA: TGTGCCAGCAGTTTGGAGGCAGATCAGCCCCAGCATTTT.